The 30 T cell receptor beta chains below come from one sample, sequenced in a study of T cells expressing NK-cell markers. TCRdb reprocessed the 5' RACE reads, with one entry per CDR3 protein and no DNA. The listing records about 410,000 distinct CDR3 sequences. The sample comprised blood T cells: a sorted CD56 or NKG2C T cell subset, CD4+ or CD8+ T cells, or bulk PBMC T cells (not recorded which). Receptors originate from a woman aged 45-65 years in good health.

The V gene is TRBV9, the J gene TRBJ2-1; the D call from TCRdb, TRBD2, cannot be confirmed without DNA. There are 16 residues in the CDR3. The germline gives CDR1 SGDLS, CDR2 YYNGEE. This chain's CDR3 is CASSSFSGISYNEQFF.

V and J are TRBV7-2 and TRBJ2-1; TCRdb proposes TRBD2, but this gene call is untestable without DNA. CDR1 is SGHTA, CDR2 FQGNSA, per germline. The CDR3 spans 13 residues. The CDR3 protein is CASSPTLAGEQFF.

The chain joins TRBV7-9 to TRBJ2-1; TCRdb calls TRBD2, which cannot be checked without DNA. The CDR3 contains 16 residues. From germline, CDR1 is SEHNR and CDR2 FQNEAQ (reference sequence). CDR3 sequence reads: CASSLRAGGDYNEQFF.

The rearrangement uses TRBV5-6 and TRBJ2-7; the D call from TCRdb, TRBD1, cannot be confirmed without DNA. The germline CDR1 and CDR2 sequences are SGHDT and YYEEEE. This CDR3 has 16 amino acids. CDR3: CASSYRGRQGAWEQYF.

V gene TRBV5-1 combines with J gene TRBJ2-1. The CDR3 runs 12 residues. Germline V gene data show CDR1 as SGHRS and CDR2 as YFSETQ. The CDR3 sequence is CASSRVGYEQFF.

The chain is built from TRBV28 and TRBJ2-3. The CDR3 extends over 14 amino acids. CDR1 MDHEN and CDR2 SYDVKM come from the germline V gene. Here the CDR3 reads CASSLPRRTDTQYF.

The chain carries TRBV7-2 and TRBJ1-1. The CDR3 is 14 residues long. Germline V gene sequence: CDR1 SGHTA, CDR2 FQGNSA. The CDR3 sequence: CASSLELGGSKAFF.

This chain uses TRBV3-1 with TRBJ2-3; the TRBD1 assignment by TCRdb is unverifiable without DNA. The CDR3 has 15 amino acids. In germline, CDR1 is LGHDT, CDR2 YNNKEL (reference sequence). The CDR3 reads CASSHWGRSTDTQYF.

The chain joins TRBV19 to TRBJ1-1; no DNA is available, so the TRBD1 call from TCRdb remains unchecked. This CDR3 has 13 residues. Germline V gives CDR1 LNHDA, CDR2 SQIVND (reference sequence). CDR3 protein: CASNYRGNTEAFF. The entire variable domain, with the rest obtained from reference TRBV19 and TRBJ1-1, is as follows: DGGITQSPKYLFRKEGQNVTLSCEQNLNHDAMYWYRQDPGQGLRLIYYSQIVNDFQKGDIAEGYSVSREKKESFPLTVTSAQKNPTAFYLCASNYRGNTEAFFGQGTRLTVV.

The chain joins TRBV3-1 to TRBJ2-1; TCRdb names TRBD2, which stays unverified in the absence of DNA. Germline CDR1 and CDR2: LGHDT and YNNKEL (reference sequence). CDR3 length: 16 residues. CDR3 sequence reads: CASSRSSGMSYNEQFF.

The chain uses TRBV29-1 and TRBJ2-6; TCRdb proposes TRBD1, but this gene call is untestable without DNA. This CDR3 region has 16 residues. CDR1 and CDR2 (germline): SQVTM, ANQGSEA. The CDR3 here is CSAEGGTGTGANVLTF.

V usage is TRBV28 and J usage is TRBJ2-7. Germline values: CDR1 MDHEN, CDR2 SYDVKM. The CDR3 is made up of 14 amino acids. CDR3 region: CASSVTGGSYEQYF.

V gene TRBV7-9 combines with J gene TRBJ2-7. This CDR3 is 12 amino acids long. CDR1 is SEHNR, CDR2 FQNEAQ, per germline (reference sequence). The CDR3 loop is CASSPEWSEQYF.

This chain uses TRBV11-2 with TRBJ1-1. Per the germline V gene, CDR1 is SGHAT and CDR2 is FQNNGV. This CDR3 region has 15 residues. Here the CDR3 reads CASSLAPRGNTEAFF.

The rearrangement joins TRBV24-1 to TRBJ2-5; the TRBD1 assignment by TCRdb is unverifiable without DNA. This CDR3 has 14 residues. The germline V gene has CDR1 KGHDR and CDR2 SFDVKD. CDR3 in amino acids: CATSDPGRLETQYF.

The chain couples TRBV3-1 to TRBJ2-5; TCRdb's D call of TRBD2 is untestable without DNA. The length of the CDR3 is 16 residues. Germline V gene sequence: CDR1 LGHDT, CDR2 YNNKEL (reference sequence). The CDR3 spells CASSLRAGWGQETQYF.

V is TRBV12-3 or TRBV12-4 and J is TRBJ2-1; absent DNA, TCRdb's TRBD1 call cannot be checked. There are 15 residues in the CDR3. The CDR3 spells CASRAMRGQYNEQFF.

V and J are TRBV10-2 and TRBJ1-1. CDR3 length equals 16 residues. Looked up from germline, CDR1 is WSHSY and CDR2 is SAAADI. The CDR3 loop is CASSEITGFMNTEAFF.

V is TRBV12-3 or TRBV12-4 and J is TRBJ2-1; no DNA is available, so the TRBD1 call from TCRdb remains unchecked. The CDR3 totals 15 residues. The CDR3 sequence: CASSFWGPLDDEQFF.

This chain joins TRBV20-1 and TRBJ2-1; the TCRdb call, TRBD2, lacks DNA for checking. This CDR3 is 20 amino acids long. Germline V lookup: CDR1 DFQATT, CDR2 SNEGSKA (reference sequence). CDR3 protein: CSARDLTGASGTSGYNEQFF.

The chain uses TRBV4-1 and TRBJ2-3; TCRdb outputs TRBD2, but without DNA this stays unchecked. Germline V gene data show CDR1 as MGHRA and CDR2 as YSYEKL. This CDR3 is built from 18 residues. The CDR3 sequence: CASSQGPLTSGRASTQYF.

This chain links TRBV18 with TRBJ2-7; the TCRdb D gene call, TRBD1, has no DNA to confirm it. Germline values: CDR1 KGHSH, CDR2 LQKENI. This CDR3 is built from 16 residues. The CDR3 sequence: CASSPTTGQGAREQYF.

This chain uses TRBV9 with TRBJ2-3; TCRdb picks TRBD1, but there is no DNA to check that call. The CDR3 is made up of 14 amino acids. Looked up from germline, CDR1 is SGDLS and CDR2 is YYNGEE. CDR3 sequence: CASSGGQAVDTQYF.

The V gene is TRBV20-1, the J gene TRBJ1-2; TCRdb gives TRBD1 as the D gene, but with no DNA this cannot be confirmed. CDR1 and CDR2 from the germline V gene are DFQATT and SNEGSKA (reference sequence). CDR3 length equals 15 residues. CDR3 amino acids: CSARAGGVPSYGYTF.

J is TRBJ1-1 and V is TRBV10-3; as DNA is missing, the TRBD1 call by TCRdb cannot be tested. The CDR3 spans 13 residues. CDR1 and CDR2 from the germline V gene are ENHRY and SYGVKD. CDR3 sequence: CAIEHSTGTGAFF.

This rearrangement joins TRBV29-1 to TRBJ2-3. Germline CDR1 and CDR2: SQVTM and ANQGSEA. The CDR3 loop spans 11 amino acids. The CDR3 is CSGTVTDTQYF.

V is TRBV24-1 and J is TRBJ2-7; with no DNA, the TCRdb D assignment of TRBD1 cannot be verified. CDR3 length: 13 residues. Germline V lookup: CDR1 KGHDR, CDR2 SFDVKD. The CDR3 here is CATSVRGIPEQYF.

The chain combines TRBV19 with TRBJ2-3; TCRdb picks TRBD1, but there is no DNA to check that call. Germline V gives CDR1 LNHDA, CDR2 SQIVND (reference sequence). The CDR3 extends over 17 amino acids. CDR3 sequence: CASSIPGAAPRTDTQYF.

The V and J genes are TRBV6-1 and TRBJ2-2; TCRdb proposes TRBD1, but this gene call is untestable without DNA. This CDR3 comprises 16 residues. Per the germline V gene, CDR1 is MNHNS and CDR2 is SASEGT. The CDR3 protein is CASKDGQGAGTGELFF.

This chain uses TRBV28 with TRBJ2-7; the D call from TCRdb, TRBD1, cannot be confirmed without DNA. The CDR3 sequence is 15 residues long. Germline V gene sequence: CDR1 MDHEN, CDR2 SYDVKM. The chain's CDR3 is CASNQPWDRNYEQYF. Using reference TRBV28 and TRBJ2-7 for the parts outside the CDR3, the full variable domain is DVKVTQSSRYLVKRTGEKVFLECVQDMDHENMFWYRQDPGLGLRLIYFSYDVKMKEKGDIPEGYSVSREKKERFSLILESASTNQTSMYLCASNQPWDRNYEQYFGPGTRLTVT.